A single sample is the source of the 2 T cell receptor beta chains below, sequenced in a study of T cell responses to AZD1222 COVID-19 vaccine. The method was immunoSEQ multiplex PCR; TCRdb's version includes in-frame clones alone and lacks a portion of them. The sample consists of approximately 110,000 clones, around 84% of them appearing once. Material: peripheral blood, obtained on day 0 of AZD1222 vaccination. These receptors all stem from an adult in good health.

The V call is TRBV7-2, the J call TRBJ2-7, with TRBD2 matching 8 bases. Germline V gene sequence: CDR1 SGHTA, CDR2 FQGNSA. The V and J ends lost 5 bases and 3 bases, in that order; junction bases with no gene match: 6. This CDR3 is built from 14 residues. The CDR3 sequence is CASSPGGSVYEQYF. The CDR3 bases are TGTGCCAGCAGCCCGGGGGGGAGCGTCTACGAGCAGTACTTC.

The genes are TRBV10-2 and TRBJ2-1; 9 bases are a match to TRBD2. The V and J ends lost 3 bases and 6 bases, in that order; junction bases with no gene match: 6. CDR3 length: 15 residues. From germline, CDR1 is WSHSY and CDR2 SAAADI. CDR3 sequence reads: CASSDHSAGGNEQFF. CDR3 sequence (DNA): TGCGCCAGCAGTGACCATTCAGCGGGAGGCAATGAGCAGTTCTTC.